A single sample is the source of the 3 T cell receptor beta chains below, sequenced in a study of human T cells and chemical hapten exposure. TCRdb analysed the RACE reads with MiXCR anew, one entry per CDR3 protein. The sample contains under 200,000 distinct CDR3 sequences, 14% of which appear only once. The sample's time point: patch test 1, 2 weeks after DPC sensitization. Indicated treatment: therapeutic diphenylcyclopropenone sensitization with weekly scalp DPC. The source was whole blood, collected in connection with sensitization to the hapten diphenylcyclopropenone (DPC). Receptors were obtained from a woman aged 25 to 39 with alopecia areata. Some clones in this sample may be carry-over from other donors' samples.

This chain connects TRBV20-1 to TRBJ1-1; D is ambiguous. V was pared by 5 bases and J by 2 bases, with 12 bases between. Germline CDR1 and CDR2: DFQATT and SNEGSKA (reference sequence). CDR3 length: 13 amino acids. The CDR3 sequence is CSASWKTNTEAFF. For the CDR3, the DNA is TGCAGTGCTTCCTGGAAAACTAACACTGAAGCTTTCTTT.

The gene calls are TRBV19 and TRBJ1-5; D perhaps matches TRBD1 (6 bases). The germline V gene has CDR1 LNHDA and CDR2 SQIVND (reference sequence). There are 16 residues in the CDR3. The V end lost 3 bases, the J end lost 9 bases, and 21 bases lay between the germline ends. The CDR3 nucleotides are TGTGCCAGTAGTATTGGGGACCCGGGACACTTTTCGCCCCAGCATTTT. It codes for CASSIGDPGHFSPQHF.

This clonotype was seen only a few times. The CDR3 is CASGASGSWDTGELFF. CDR3 coding DNA: TGTGCCAGCGGGGCTAGCGGGAGTTGGGACACCGGGGAGCTGTTTTTT. This chain joins TRBV7-9 and TRBJ2-2, with 10 bases identical to TRBD2. The V segment lost 8 bases and the J segment 3 bases; nucleotides outside the gene matches: 9. The CDR3 contains 16 residues. Germline V CDR1 and CDR2: SEHNR, FQNEAQ (reference sequence).